This TCR beta chain was sequenced for a study of Ad26.COV2.S vaccination and SARS-CoV-2 variants. The ends were cut back, 5 bases at V and 1 base at J, with 9 bases in the middle. This CDR3 region has 15 residues. Germline V CDR1 and CDR2: SGHAT, FQNNGV. As concerns this clone: The antigen is undetermined.

The method was immunoSEQ multiplex PCR; TCRdb's version includes in-frame clones alone and lacks a portion of them. Of under 150,000 clones listed, roughly 85% were seen once; the top ten hold 5%. Study findings and constraints: Participants given vaccine showed non-spike TCR breadth similar to that of placebo recipients. After vaccination, reports described spike-specific CD8+ and CD4+ T cell responses as showing substantial breadth. Individuals receiving vaccine had higher spike-specific TCR breadth than placebo recipients did. Breadth and depth estimates from TCRs may understate total T cell responses.

The chain joins TRBV11-2 to TRBJ2-6; D is perhaps TRBD1 (6 bases). Sequencing used peripheral blood, obtained after recovery from COVID-19. The TCR comes from a human donor who had recovered from COVID-19. DNA of the CDR3: TGTGCCAGCAGCGTTGGGACATCTGGGGCCAACGTCCTGACTTTC. Its translation is CASSVGTSGANVLTF.